Listed below are T cell receptor beta chains from one sample, sequenced in a study of patients and donors after allogeneic stem cell transplantation. TCRdb itself ran the RT-PCR reads through MiXCR, one entry per CDR3 protein. The sample has around 2,500 distinct CDR3 sequences, approximately 7.9% seen once. Sequencing was done on a sample of blood, either unsorted or a sorted T cell fraction (not recorded which). The receptors come from a human donor who was either an allogeneic HSCT recipient or a stem cell or donor lymphocyte infusion donor (not recorded which). It is not recorded whose cells these are; they may come from a transplant donor. Each CDR3 is given with its conserved first and last residue. D genes are given only for firm matches. The listing skips clone size in some rows; elsewhere it reads once, few, many or a size class.

>.|TRBV5-1|TRBJ2-3|large
CASKLGFGSDTQYF
TGCGCCAGCAAATTAGGATTTGGATCAGATACGCAGTATTTT
>.|TRBV2|TRBJ2-3|few
CASEFGGVADTQYF
TGTGCCAGCGAGTTTGGAGGGGTCGCAGATACGCAGTATTTT
>.|TRBV28|TRBJ1-2|medium-sized
CASINSTNYGYTF
TGTGCCAGCATAAACTCAACTAACTATGGCTACACCTTC
>.|TRBV6-5|TRBJ1-5|few
CASRHGVGQPQHF
TGTGCCAGCAGGCACGGGGTTGGACAGCCCCAGCATTTT
>TRBD2|TRBV12-3/TRBV12-4|TRBJ2-1|.
CASRASGRGNYEQFF
TGTGCCAGCAGAGCTAGCGGGAGAGGAAACTATGAGCAGTTCTTC
>.|TRBV27|TRBJ2-4|.
CASSPQTGTKNIQYF
TGTGCCAGCAGTCCTCAGACAGGCACCAAAAACATTCAGTACTTC
>TRBD2|TRBV10-3|TRBJ2-1|.
CAIRGLAQTNEQFF
TGTGCCATCAGGGGACTAGCGCAGACCAATGAGCAGTTCTTC
>.|TRBV20-1|TRBJ1-2|.
CSASKGNYGYTF
TGCAGTGCTAGCAAGGGAAACTATGGCTACACCTTC
>.|TRBV7-2|TRBJ1-2|medium-sized
CASSLERVGYGYTF
TGTGCCAGCAGCTTAGAAAGGGTCGGCTATGGCTACACCTTC
>.|TRBV18|TRBJ2-5|medium-sized
CASSPLSTQETQYF
TGTGCCAGCTCACCACTCTCCACCCAAGAGACCCAGTACTTC
>.|TRBV12-3/TRBV12-4|TRBJ2-3|few
CASSPRGASDSAQYF
TGTGCCAGCAGTCCCCGGGGGGCTAGCGATAGCGCGCAGTATTTT
>TRBD2|TRBV27|TRBJ2-7|.
CASSPGAGPLSYEQYF
TGTGCCAGCAGTCCGGGAGCGGGGCCACTCTCCTACGAGCAGTACTTC
>TRBD2|TRBV29-1|TRBJ2-7|medium-sized
CSVVLAGREQYF
TGCAGCGTTGTGCTAGCGGGGAGAGAGCAGTACTTC
>.|TRBV7-3|TRBJ2-3|few
CASGKTDTQYF
TGTGCCAGCGGCAAAACAGATACGCAGTATTTT
>.|TRBV5-1|TRBJ2-3|.
CATSRTSQQGYTQYF
TGCGCCACCTCCAGGACTAGCCAACAGGGGTATACGCAGTATTTT
>.|TRBV6-5|TRBJ2-2|.
CASSRAGTRRGELFF
TGTGCCAGCAGTCGGGCGGGCACACGCCGCGGGGAGCTGTTTTTT
>TRBD2|TRBV27|TRBJ2-7|large
CASKTSGDTYEQYF
TGTGCCAGCAAAACTAGCGGGGACACCTACGAGCAGTACTTC
>.|TRBV5-1|TRBJ2-7|.
CASSFSGSSYEQYF
TGCGCCAGCAGCTTTAGCGGAAGCTCCTACGAGCAGTACTTC
>.|TRBV6-6|TRBJ2-1|medium-sized
CASSYESRGYNEQFF
TGTGCCAGCAGTTACGAGTCCCGGGGCTACAATGAGCAGTTCTTC
>.|TRBV7-2|TRBJ1-5|.
CASSVKGGQPQHF
TGTGCCAGCAGTGTAAAAGGTGGTCAGCCCCAGCATTTT
>.|TRBV5-1|TRBJ2-7|medium-sized
CASSAGVYEQYF
TGCGCCAGCAGTGCAGGGGTGTACGAGCAGTACTTC
>TRBD2|TRBV4-3|TRBJ2-5|.
CASSQSTSGTGQETQYF
TGCGCCAGCAGCCAGAGTACTAGCGGGACGGGACAAGAGACCCAGTACTTC
>.|TRBV10-3|TRBJ2-5|medium-sized
CAISDSRAQETQYF
TGTGCCATCAGTGATTCCAGGGCCCAAGAGACCCAGTACTTC
>.|TRBV7-9|TRBJ2-7|medium-sized
CASSLPASYEQYF
TGTGCCAGCAGCTTACCAGCGAGCTACGAGCAGTACTTC
>TRBD1|TRBV4-2|TRBJ2-1|few
CASSQAPGQGTEQFF
TGTGCCAGCAGCCAAGCACCGGGACAGGGGACGGAGCAGTTCTTC
>.|TRBV10-2|TRBJ2-5|medium-sized
CASSEWRTQYF
TGCGCCAGCAGTGAGTGGCGGACCCAGTACTTC
>TRBD2|TRBV5-1|TRBJ2-1|medium-sized
CASSLDSGSNEQFF
TGCGCCAGCAGCTTAGATAGCGGGAGCAATGAGCAGTTCTTC
>.|TRBV27|TRBJ2-7|large
CASSLDTGYEQYF
TGTGCCAGCAGTTTAGACACAGGGTACGAGCAGTACTTC
>.|TRBV5-5|TRBJ2-7|medium-sized
CASSSLARSYEQYF
TGTGCCAGCAGCTCCTTGGCTAGGTCCTACGAGCAGTACTTC
>TRBD1|TRBV11-1|TRBJ1-3|few
CASSSGQTPGNTIYF
TGTGCCAGCAGCTCGGGACAGACTCCTGGAAACACCATATATTTT
>TRBD1|TRBV7-7|TRBJ2-7|few
CASSPGTGGGSYEQYF
TGTGCCAGCAGCCCCGGGACAGGGGGCGGCTCCTACGAGCAGTACTTC
>.|TRBV20-1|TRBJ2-1|medium-sized
CSYDRNNEQFF
TGCAGCTACGACAGAAACAATGAGCAGTTCTTC
>.|TRBV5-1|TRBJ1-2|large
CASSLLNSYGYTF
TGCGCCAGCAGCTTGTTGAATTCGTATGGCTACACCTTC
>.|TRBV7-3|TRBJ2-1|few
CASSVEDRNKQFF
TGTGCCAGCAGCGTAGAAGACAGAAACAAGCAGTTCTTC
>.|TRBV7-3|TRBJ2-7|.
CASSPDSLQYF
TGTGCCAGCAGCCCGGACAGTCTGCAGTACTTC
>.|TRBV5-6|TRBJ2-3|.
CASSSLEKQYF
TGTGCCAGCAGCTCCCTAGAAAAGCAGTATTTT
>.|TRBV7-3|TRBJ2-1|few
CASSPTQSYEQFF
TGTGCCAGCAGCCCGACCCAGAGCTATGAGCAGTTCTTC
>.|TRBV10-3|TRBJ2-7|few
CAISESGVYEQYF
TGTGCCATCAGTGAGTCGGGGGTTTACGAGCAGTACTTC
>.|TRBV24-1|TRBJ1-2|few
CATSDLPRSYGYTF
TGTGCCACCAGTGATTTGCCCAGGTCCTATGGCTACACCTTC
>TRBD1|TRBV6-5|TRBJ2-7|medium-sized
CASSYSGQGIYEQYF
TGTGCCAGCAGTTACTCGGGACAGGGGATCTACGAGCAGTACTTC